A single sample is the source of the 31 T cell receptor beta chains below, sequenced in a study of cytomegalovirus exposure and HLA in healthy donors. The table came from immunoSEQ multiplex PCR; TCRdb's copy has only in-frame clones and leaves some out. The table shows around 400,000 clones, with 80% to 90% occurring only once. Sequenced material: PBMCs. These receptors were taken from a woman aged 18 to 35 in good health and CMV-seronegative.

The chain couples TRBV11-3 to TRBJ1-3; no firm D call. V gave up 5 bases and J gave up 2 bases, with 10 bases separating them. Germline values: CDR1 SGHNT, CDR2 YENEEA. CDR3 length: 14 amino acids. CDR3 amino acids: CASSDGFTGNTIYF. The CDR3 bases are TGTGCCAGCAGCGACGGGTTTACTGGAAACACCATATATTTT.

CDR3 region: CASSEATGVTTGANVLTF. The DNA of the CDR3 is TGTGCCAGCAGTGAGGCGACAGGGGTAACTACTGGGGCCAACGTCCTGACTTTC. V usage is TRBV6-1 and J usage is TRBJ2-6, with 8 bases matching TRBD1. Trimming took 3 bases from V and 2 from J; bases not matched to a gene: 9. Germline V gene lookup returns CDR1 MNHNS and CDR2 SASEGT. CDR3 length equals 18 residues.

The V call is TRBV7-8, the J call TRBJ2-7; possibly TRBD2 for D (5 bases). The CDR3 has 14 residues. Trimming removed 0 bases from V and 0 bases from J, with 6 bases in between. The germline CDR1 and CDR2 sequences are SGHVS and FQNEAQ. As DNA, the CDR3 is TGTGCCAGCAGCTTAGCGGGGAGCTCCTACGAGCAGTACTTC. Its protein product is CASSLAGSSYEQYF.

The chain joins TRBV27 to TRBJ1-4, with D possibly TRBD1 on 5 matching bases. The CDR3 contains 15 residues. Trimming left V 5 bases short and J 5 bases short, with 15 bases between. CDR1 is MNHEY and CDR2 is SMNVEV in the germline V gene (reference sequence). CDR3 coding DNA: TGTGCCAGCAGTCCCAGTTGGGGCCACAATGAAAAACTGTTTTTT. Amino acids: CASSPSWGHNEKLFF.

The chain joins TRBV29-1 to TRBJ2-1, with a weak D call TRBD2 (6 bases). Germline V CDR1 and CDR2: SQVTM, ANQGSEA. V shed 7 bases and J shed 5 bases, with 18 bases lying between them. This CDR3 contains 14 residues. The CDR3 sequence is CSGLGLPNHNEQFF. The CDR3 bases are TGCAGCGGACTGGGACTGCCAAATCACAATGAGCAGTTCTTC.

V is TRBV18 and J is TRBJ2-7, with D possibly being TRBD2 (6 bases). Germline-derived CDR1 and CDR2 are KGHSH and LQKENI. CDR3 length: 15 residues. V lost 0 bases and J lost 5, with 14 bases in between. Here the CDR3 reads CASSPPFAGSNEQYF. The CDR3 region has the DNA TGTGCCAGCTCACCACCGTTTGCGGGATCGAACGAGCAGTACTTC.

This chain connects TRBV27 to TRBJ2-1, with 14 bases that match TRBD2. This CDR3 spans 18 amino acids. Trimming cost V 2 bases and J 1 base; bases outside gene matches: 4. The germline V gene has CDR1 MNHEY and CDR2 SMNVEV (reference sequence). The CDR3 loop is CASSLGTSGRGSYNEQFF. The CDR3 bases are TGTGCCAGCAGTTTAGGGACTAGCGGGAGAGGTTCCTACAATGAGCAGTTCTTC.

V usage is TRBV27 and J usage is TRBJ2-6; no clear D gene. Trimming removed 7 bases from V and 4 bases from J, with 20 bases in between. The CDR3 has 17 residues. Germline V gene sequence: CDR1 MNHEY, CDR2 SMNVEV (reference sequence). The CDR3 loop is CASIPFWNAAGANVLTF. The DNA for the CDR3 is TGTGCCAGCATCCCTTTCTGGAACGCGGCCGGGGCCAACGTCCTGACTTTC.

The chain joins TRBV5-1 to TRBJ2-5; unclear D gene. CDR3 length: 16 amino acids. Germline-derived CDR1 and CDR2 are SGHRS and YFSETQ. Trimming removed 0 bases at V and 3 bases at J, with 15 bases between. In nucleotides, the CDR3 is TGCGCCAGCAGCTTGGGAGACTCAGCACGTGAAGAGACCCAGTACTTC. Its translation: CASSLGDSAREETQYF.

The chain carries TRBV28 and TRBJ1-5; 7 bases align to TRBD1. Germline V gene lookup returns CDR1 MDHEN and CDR2 SYDVKM. The CDR3 totals 15 residues. V was pared by 5 bases and J by 7 bases, with 11 bases of the junction left unmatched. In DNA form, the CDR3 reads TGTGCCAGCAGTACTAAGCCAGGAGGGGGCCAGCCCCAGCATTTT. Translated: CASSTKPGGGQPQHF.

The genes are TRBV5-4 and TRBJ2-5, with TRBD1 matching 10 bases. Germline-derived CDR1 and CDR2 are SGHNT and YYREEE (reference sequence). Trimming removed 4 bases from V and 5 bases from J; junction bases left unmatched: 11. The CDR3 is 16 residues long. The CDR3 DNA follows: TGTGCCAGCAGCCCTGACAGGGGGCTGTTTCGGGAGACCCAGTACTTC. It is translated as CASSPDRGLFRETQYF.

This clone was seen only a few times. V and J are TRBV27 and TRBJ1-2; D remains ambiguous. CDR1 and CDR2 (germline): MNHEY, SMNVEV (reference sequence). V gave up 5 bases and J gave up 6 bases, with 16 bases separating them. The CDR3 is 14 residues long. The DNA of the CDR3 is TGTGCCAGCAGTCCGTGGAGAGGGAAGAATGGCTACACCTTC. This sequence encodes CASSPWRGKNGYTF.

The chain uses TRBV28 and TRBJ1-2, with a tentative D call TRBD1 (6 bases). V lost 5 bases to trimming and J lost 4 bases, with 14 bases between them. CDR1 and CDR2 from the germline V gene are MDHEN and SYDVKM. The CDR3 covers 14 residues. CDR3 region: CASSPGVWAYGYTF. CDR3 nucleotides: TGTGCCAGCAGTCCAGGGGTTTGGGCCTATGGCTACACCTTC.

The chain carries TRBV4-1 and TRBJ2-7; D is unresolved. Per the germline V gene, CDR1 is MGHRA and CDR2 is YSYEKL. V dropped 0 bases and J dropped 5 bases, with 14 bases sitting between them. This CDR3 comprises 15 residues. The CDR3 DNA is TGCGCCAGCAGCCAAGAAGGAACTGGCGGCCACGAGCAGTACTTC. Its protein product is CASSQEGTGGHEQYF.

V usage is TRBV5-1 and J usage is TRBJ2-3; 10 bases map to TRBD2. This CDR3 spans 16 amino acids. Germline values: CDR1 SGHRS, CDR2 YFSETQ. The ends lost 4 bases at V and 1 base at J; junction bases unmatched: 6. CDR3 in amino acids: CASSARLAGGTDTQYF. CDR3 bases: TGCGCCAGCAGCGCCCGCCTAGCGGGGGGCACAGATACGCAGTATTTT.

In DNA, the CDR3 is TGTGCCAGCAGCTCCCGGGAGGGGTTCCCCCTAACAAGTGAGACCCAGTACTTC. Protein product: CASSSREGFPLTSETQYF. The V gene is TRBV5-6, the J gene TRBJ2-5; 8 bases fit TRBD2. Germline CDR1 and CDR2: SGHDT and YYEEEE. CDR3 length equals 18 residues. J was trimmed by 5 bases and V by 3 bases; bases with no gene match: 18.

The rearrangement uses TRBV27 and TRBJ2-7; D may be TRBD2 (5 bases). This CDR3 has 14 amino acids. From germline, CDR1 is MNHEY and CDR2 SMNVEV (reference sequence). Trimming took 2 bases from V and 3 from J, leaving 11 bases between them. The CDR3 sequence is CASSLLGELYEQYF. The CDR3 DNA reads TGTGCCAGCAGTTTACTGGGAGAACTCTACGAGCAGTACTTC.

V is TRBV10-1 and J is TRBJ1-2; 8 bases align to TRBD1. From germline, CDR1 is WNHNN and CDR2 SYGVQD (reference sequence). The CDR3 runs 15 residues. V was pared by 0 bases and J by 5 bases, with 5 bases of the junction left unmatched. CDR3 residues: CASSESLTGAYGYTF. The CDR3 region has the DNA TGCGCCAGCAGTGAGTCCCTGACAGGGGCTTATGGCTACACCTTC.

The chain couples TRBV6-1 to TRBJ1-3; TRBD1 agrees at 8 bases. Germline CDR1 and CDR2: MNHNS and SASEGT. Trimming at V came to 3 bases and at J to 4 bases, leaving 8 bases not matched to a gene. This CDR3 contains 16 residues. The CDR3 protein is CASSDPGQGFGNTIYF. For the CDR3, the DNA is TGTGCCAGCAGTGACCCTGGACAGGGTTTCGGAAACACCATATATTTT.

The genes are TRBV5-1 and TRBJ2-1; 8 bases match TRBD2. The length of the CDR3 is 15 residues. Germline trimming cut 2 bases from V and 4 bases from J; bases unmatched to any gene: 5. Per the germline V gene, CDR1 is SGHRS and CDR2 is YFSETQ. CDR3 nucleotides: TGCGCCAGCAGCTTTTCACTAGCGGCATACAATGAGCAGTTCTTC. It encodes CASSFSLAAYNEQFF.

The gene calls are TRBV10-2 and TRBJ2-5; TRBD2 agrees at 10 bases. Germline V gene sequence: CDR1 WSHSY, CDR2 SAAADI. The CDR3 sequence is 17 residues long. Trimming cost V 6 bases and J 3 bases; bases outside gene matches: 13. CDR3 sequence: CASSHSGTSAGEETQYF. The CDR3 region has the DNA TGCGCCAGCAGCCACTCCGGGACTAGCGCCGGGGAAGAGACCCAGTACTTC.

The genes are TRBV20-1 and TRBJ2-1, with D perhaps matching TRBD2 (5 bases). The CDR3 has 11 residues. Germline CDR1 is DFQATT and CDR2 is SNEGSKA (reference sequence). V shed 3 bases and J shed 5 bases, with 5 bases lying between them. CDR3 DNA: TGCAGTGCTAGGCGGGACAATGAGCAGTTCTTC. The encoded protein is CSARRDNEQFF.

This clone was counted only a few times. This sequence joins TRBV20-1 and TRBJ1-1; possibly TRBD1 for D (5 bases). Germline V gene data show CDR1 as DFQATT and CDR2 as SNEGSKA (reference sequence). The CDR3 runs to 10 residues. Between the trimmed V and J ends, which lost 7 bases and 10 bases, there was a span of 13 bases. The CDR3 DNA sequence: TGCAGTGTTTCAGGGCGCGGAGCTTTCTTT. It encodes CSVSGRGAFF.

On this clone itself: Different DNA sequences within this sample yield the same CDR3. This chain uses TRBV5-1 with TRBJ2-5, with 9 positions matching TRBD2. This CDR3 is built from 13 residues. Germline CDR1 is SGHRS and CDR2 is YFSETQ. V lost 4 bases, J lost 3 bases, and 1 base stayed unmatched. The CDR3 DNA is TGCGCCAGCAGCCGACTAGCGGAAGAGACCCAGTACTTC. Residues: CASSRLAEETQYF.

The rearrangement uses TRBV28 and TRBJ2-7, with TRBD1 as a possible D gene (5 bases). This CDR3 is 14 amino acids long. V was shortened by 6 bases and J by 2 bases, with 14 bases between the two germline ends. Per the germline V gene, CDR1 is MDHEN and CDR2 is SYDVKM. Here the CDR3 reads CASSGVRATYEQYF. The CDR3 coding sequence is TGTGCCAGCAGCGGTGTCAGGGCAACCTACGAGCAGTACTTC.

The chain couples TRBV6-5 to TRBJ2-5; 11 nucleotides align to TRBD2. V lost 6 bases and J lost 3; bases outside the gene matches: 0. Germline V gene sequence: CDR1 MNHEY, CDR2 SVGAGI. The CDR3 covers 13 residues. CDR3: CASRGLAEETQYF. The CDR3 region has the DNA TGTGCCAGCAGGGGACTAGCGGAAGAGACCCAGTACTTC.

The genes are TRBV2 and TRBJ1-1; 9 nucleotides line up with TRBD1. Germline loops: CDR1 SNHLY, CDR2 FYNNEI. The CDR3 has 16 amino acids. Trimming took 1 base from V and 4 from J; bases not matched to a gene: 7. This chain's CDR3 is CASSEEGQGMATEAFF. In DNA, the CDR3 is TGTGCCAGCAGTGAAGAAGGACAGGGGATGGCCACTGAAGCTTTCTTT.

This chain joins TRBV2 and TRBJ1-3; no reliable D call. CDR3 length: 13 amino acids. Germline lookup yields CDR1 SNHLY and CDR2 FYNNEI. Between the trimmed V and J ends, which lost 3 bases and 3 bases, there was a span of 6 bases. The CDR3 bases are TGTGCCAGCAGTGATTTCATTGGAAACACCATATATTTT. It is translated as CASSDFIGNTIYF.

This clone was counted a single time. V gene TRBV7-9 combines with J gene TRBJ2-2; D is perhaps TRBD2 (6 bases). The CDR3 is 15 amino acids. Trimming took 1 base from V and 5 from J, leaving 11 bases between them. Germline CDR1 is SEHNR and CDR2 is FQNEAQ (reference sequence). In DNA form, the CDR3 reads TGTGCCAGCAGCTTAGGTAGCGGTGAGACCGGGGAGCTGTTTTTT. It specifies CASSLGSGETGELFF. Combining the CDR3 with reference TRBV7-9 and TRBJ2-2 gives the whole variable domain DTGVSQNPRHKITKRGQNVTFRCDPISEHNRLYWYRQTLGQGPEFLTYFQNEAQLEKSRLLSDRFSAERPKGSFSTLEIQRTEQGDSAMYLCASSLGSGETGELFFGEGSRLTVL.

The chain uses TRBV27 and TRBJ2-3, with 7 bases identical to TRBD1. There are 15 residues in the CDR3. J gave up 6 bases and V 5 bases, and 11 bases lay outside the gene matches. CDR1 is MNHEY and CDR2 is SMNVEV in the germline V gene (reference sequence). CDR3 in DNA: TGTGCCAGCAGTCGTGGACAGGCGCAGTTGGATACGCAGTATTTT. It encodes CASSRGQAQLDTQYF.

This chain uses TRBV19 with TRBJ1-4; D remains unclear. The germline V and J ends were trimmed by 5 bases and 0 bases, with 10 bases remaining between them. Germline V gene sequence: CDR1 LNHDA, CDR2 SQIVND (reference sequence). The CDR3 length is 15 residues. CDR3 bases: TGTGCCAGTAGTTCCGAGGGTGCAACTAATGAAAAACTGTTTTTT. Amino acid sequence: CASSSEGATNEKLFF.